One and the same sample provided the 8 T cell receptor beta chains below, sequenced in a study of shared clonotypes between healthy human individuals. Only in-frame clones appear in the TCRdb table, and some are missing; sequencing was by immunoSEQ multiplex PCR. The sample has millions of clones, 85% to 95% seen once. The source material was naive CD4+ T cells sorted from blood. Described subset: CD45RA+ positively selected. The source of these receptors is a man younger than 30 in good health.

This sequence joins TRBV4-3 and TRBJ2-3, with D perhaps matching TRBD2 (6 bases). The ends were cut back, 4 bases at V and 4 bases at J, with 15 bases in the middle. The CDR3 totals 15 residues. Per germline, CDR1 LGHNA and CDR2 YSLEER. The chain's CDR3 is CASSRRWGVSDTQYF. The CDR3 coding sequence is TGCGCCAGCAGCCGAAGATGGGGGGTATCAGATACGCAGTATTTT.

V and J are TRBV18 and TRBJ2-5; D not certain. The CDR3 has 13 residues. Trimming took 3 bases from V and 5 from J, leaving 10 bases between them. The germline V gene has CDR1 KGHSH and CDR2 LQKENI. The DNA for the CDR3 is TGTGCCAGCTCACCGAACCTAAAGGAGACCCAGTACTTC. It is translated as CASSPNLKETQYF.

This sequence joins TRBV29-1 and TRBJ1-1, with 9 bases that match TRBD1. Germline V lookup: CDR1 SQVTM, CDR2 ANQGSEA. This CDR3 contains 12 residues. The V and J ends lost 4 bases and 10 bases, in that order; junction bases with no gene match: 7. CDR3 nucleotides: TGCAGCGTTGTGGGACAGGGTCGGGTAGCTTTCTTT. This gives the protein CSVVGQGRVAFF.

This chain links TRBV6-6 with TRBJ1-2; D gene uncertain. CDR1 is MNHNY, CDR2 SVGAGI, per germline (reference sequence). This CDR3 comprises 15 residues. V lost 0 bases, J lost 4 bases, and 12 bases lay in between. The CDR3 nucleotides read TGTGCCAGCAGTTACTCGACCGAACGTGGCTATGGCTACACCTTC. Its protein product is CASSYSTERGYGYTF.

The chain's CDR3 is CASSSLRLAGGVWDNEQFF. Written as DNA, the CDR3 is TGTGCCAGCAGCTCCCTCCGACTAGCGGGAGGAGTTTGGGACAATGAGCAGTTCTTC. The V gene is TRBV7-8, the J gene TRBJ2-1, with TRBD2 matching over 13 bases. CDR1 is SGHVS and CDR2 is FQNEAQ in the germline V gene. The J segment lost 5 bases and the V segment lost 4 bases, leaving 14 bases of the junction unmatched. The CDR3 consists of 19 residues. The whole variable domain, remainder taken from reference TRBV7-8 and TRBJ2-1, is GAGVSQSPRYKVAKRGQDVALRCDPISGHVSLFWYQQALGQGPEFLTYFQNEAQLDKSGLPSDRFFAERPEGSVSTLKIQRTQQEDSAVYLCASSSLRLAGGVWDNEQFFGPGTRLTVL.

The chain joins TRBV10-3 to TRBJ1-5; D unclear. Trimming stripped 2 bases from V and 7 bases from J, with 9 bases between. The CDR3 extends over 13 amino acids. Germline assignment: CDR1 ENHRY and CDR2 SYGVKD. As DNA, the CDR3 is TGTGCCATCAGTGAGGCCCTCGGGCAGCCCCAGCATTTT. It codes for CAISEALGQPQHF.

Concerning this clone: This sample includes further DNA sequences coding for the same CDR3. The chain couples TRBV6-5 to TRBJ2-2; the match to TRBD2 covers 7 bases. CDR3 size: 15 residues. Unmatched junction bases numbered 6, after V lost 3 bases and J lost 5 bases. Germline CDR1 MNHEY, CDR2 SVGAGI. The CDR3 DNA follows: TGTGCCAGCAGTTATCGGACTAGTTCGACCGGGGAGCTGTTTTTT. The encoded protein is CASSYRTSSTGELFF.

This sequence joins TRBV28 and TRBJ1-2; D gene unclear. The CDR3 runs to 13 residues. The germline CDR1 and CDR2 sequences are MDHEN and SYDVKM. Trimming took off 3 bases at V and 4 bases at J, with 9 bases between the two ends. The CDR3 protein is CASSLSAVYGYTF. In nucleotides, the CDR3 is TGTGCCAGCAGTTTGTCAGCAGTCTATGGCTACACCTTC.